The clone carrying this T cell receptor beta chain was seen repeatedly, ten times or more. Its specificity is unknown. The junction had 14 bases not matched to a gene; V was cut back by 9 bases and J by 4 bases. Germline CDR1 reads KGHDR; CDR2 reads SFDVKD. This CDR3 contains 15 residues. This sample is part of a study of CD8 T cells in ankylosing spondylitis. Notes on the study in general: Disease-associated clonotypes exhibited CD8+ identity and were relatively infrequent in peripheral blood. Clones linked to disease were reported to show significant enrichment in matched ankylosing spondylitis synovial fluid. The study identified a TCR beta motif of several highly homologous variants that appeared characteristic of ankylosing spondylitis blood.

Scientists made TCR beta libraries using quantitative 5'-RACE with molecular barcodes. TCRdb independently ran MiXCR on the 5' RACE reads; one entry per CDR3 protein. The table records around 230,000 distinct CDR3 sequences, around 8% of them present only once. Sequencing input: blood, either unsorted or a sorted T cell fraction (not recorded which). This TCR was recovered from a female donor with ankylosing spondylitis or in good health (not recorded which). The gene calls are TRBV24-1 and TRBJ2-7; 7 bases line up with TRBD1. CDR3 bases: TGTGCCACCTTTGGGACCCGGGACAGCTTGTACGAGCAGTACTTC. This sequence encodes CATFGTRDSLYEQYF.